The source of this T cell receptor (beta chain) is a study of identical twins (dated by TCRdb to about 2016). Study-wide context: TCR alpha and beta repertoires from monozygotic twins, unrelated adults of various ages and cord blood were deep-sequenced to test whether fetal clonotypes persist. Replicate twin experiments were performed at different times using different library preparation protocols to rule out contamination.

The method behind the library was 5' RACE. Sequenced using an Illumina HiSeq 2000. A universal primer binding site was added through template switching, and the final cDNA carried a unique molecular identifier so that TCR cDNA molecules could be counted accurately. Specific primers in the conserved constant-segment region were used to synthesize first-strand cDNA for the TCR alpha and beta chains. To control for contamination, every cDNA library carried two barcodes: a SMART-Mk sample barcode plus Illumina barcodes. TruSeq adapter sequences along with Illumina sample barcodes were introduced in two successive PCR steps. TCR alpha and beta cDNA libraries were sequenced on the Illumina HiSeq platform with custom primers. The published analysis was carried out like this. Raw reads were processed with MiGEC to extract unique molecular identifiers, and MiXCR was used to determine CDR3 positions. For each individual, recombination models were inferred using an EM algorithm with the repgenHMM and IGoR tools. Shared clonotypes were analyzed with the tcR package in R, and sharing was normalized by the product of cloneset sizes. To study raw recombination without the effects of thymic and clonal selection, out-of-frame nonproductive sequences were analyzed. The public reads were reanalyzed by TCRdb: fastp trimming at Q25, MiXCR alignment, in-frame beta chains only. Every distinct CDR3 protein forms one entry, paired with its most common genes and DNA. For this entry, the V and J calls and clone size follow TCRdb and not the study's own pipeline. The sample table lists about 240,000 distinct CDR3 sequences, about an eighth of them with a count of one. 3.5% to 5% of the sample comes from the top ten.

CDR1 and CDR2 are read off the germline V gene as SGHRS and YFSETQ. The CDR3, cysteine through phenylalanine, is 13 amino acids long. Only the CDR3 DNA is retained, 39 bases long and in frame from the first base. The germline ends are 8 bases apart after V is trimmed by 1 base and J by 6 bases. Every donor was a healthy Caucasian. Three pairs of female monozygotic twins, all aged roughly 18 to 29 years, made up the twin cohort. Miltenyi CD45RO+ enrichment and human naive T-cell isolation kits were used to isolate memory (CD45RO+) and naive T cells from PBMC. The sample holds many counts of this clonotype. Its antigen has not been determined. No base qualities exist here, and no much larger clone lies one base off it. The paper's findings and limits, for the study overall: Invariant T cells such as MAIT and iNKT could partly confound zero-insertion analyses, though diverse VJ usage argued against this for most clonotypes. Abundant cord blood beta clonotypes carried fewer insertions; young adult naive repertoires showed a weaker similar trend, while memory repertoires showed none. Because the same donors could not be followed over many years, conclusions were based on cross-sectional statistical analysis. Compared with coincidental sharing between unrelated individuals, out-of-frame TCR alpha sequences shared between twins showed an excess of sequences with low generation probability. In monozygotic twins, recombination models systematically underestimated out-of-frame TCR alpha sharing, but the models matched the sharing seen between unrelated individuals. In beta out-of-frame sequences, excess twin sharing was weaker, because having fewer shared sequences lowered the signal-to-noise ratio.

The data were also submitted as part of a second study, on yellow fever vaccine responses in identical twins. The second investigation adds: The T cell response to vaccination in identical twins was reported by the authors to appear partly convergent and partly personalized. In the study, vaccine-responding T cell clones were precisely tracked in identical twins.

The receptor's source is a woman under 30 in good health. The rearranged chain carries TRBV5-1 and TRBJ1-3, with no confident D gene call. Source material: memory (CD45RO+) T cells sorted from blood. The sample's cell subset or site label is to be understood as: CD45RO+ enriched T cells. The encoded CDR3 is CASSLTSENTIYF. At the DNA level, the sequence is TGCGCCAGCAGCTTGACATCGGAAAACACCATATATTTT. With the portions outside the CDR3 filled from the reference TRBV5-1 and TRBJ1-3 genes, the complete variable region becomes KAGVTQTPRYLIKTRGQQVTLSCSPISGHRSVSWYQQTPGQGLQFLFEYFSETQRNKGNFPGRFSGRQFSNSRSEMNVSTLELGDSALYLCASSLTSENTIYFGEGSWLTVV.